This paragraph reports one T cell receptor beta chain. The antigen is unknown. This record comes from a study of neurological immune-mediated disorders. General observations from the study: Patients with HTLV-1-associated myelopathy showed the most TCR clonal expansion. Those with multiple sclerosis showed the least, falling below healthy controls.

The unsorted libraries were generated from a total of 2 million PBMCs, which had been stored in RNAlater at -80 C. A single record per CDR3 protein comes from TCRdb applying MiXCR to the 5' RACE reads. The profile shows fewer than 75,000 distinct CDR3 sequences, 3.5% to 5.5% of them singletons. This clonotype originated in a man aged 30-40 years with multiple sclerosis. Sample: PBMCs.

CDR3 in amino acids: CASRAGIIIGGYTF. CDR3 DNA sequence: TGTGCCAGCAGGGCAGGGATAATTATTGGTGGCTACACCTTC. J is TRBJ1-2 and V is TRBV6-2 or TRBV6-3; possibly TRBD1 for D (5 bases). Trimming shortened V by 6 bases and J by 7 bases, and 18 bases separated the two germline ends. CDR3 length: 14 amino acids. From germline, CDR1 is MNHEY and CDR2 SVGEGT.